Shown below are 32 T cell receptor beta chains from a single sample sequenced in a study of regulatory T cells in long-lasting Graves disease. The time point: newly diagnosed GD, antithyroid drugs for less than 3 months. Following extraction of RNA from PBMCs, that RNA was used to make the TCR library. Arm-PCR of CDR3 regions with iRepertoire HTBI primers generated TCR beta libraries. TCRdb fed the multiplex PCR reads into MiXCR, producing one record per CDR3 protein. The sample contains 400,000 to 500,000 distinct CDR3 sequences, about 15% of which appear only once. A further study also used this sample, focusing on T cells in Graves' hyperthyroidism and ophthalmopathy.

The source material was peripheral blood mononuclear cells (PBMCs), sampled at new diagnosis, from a patient treated with antithyroid drugs. The receptors shown here come from a woman aged 25 to 45 with Graves disease.

This clonotype was counted a few times. The chain is built from TRBV10-2 and TRBJ2-5; 12 bases map to TRBD2. The ends lost 5 bases at V and 4 bases at J; junction bases unmatched: 5. The germline V gene has CDR1 WSHSY and CDR2 SAAADI. This CDR3 comprises 15 residues. The chain's CDR3 is CASSLAGGPGETQYF. In DNA form, the CDR3 reads TGCGCCAGCAGTCTAGCGGGAGGGCCCGGAGAGACCCAGTACTTC.

The chain has TRBV28 and TRBJ2-1; D gene unclear. The CDR3 has 17 residues. With 5 bases removed from V and 7 bases from J, the gap between germline ends came to 24 bases. Germline CDR1 and CDR2: MDHEN and SYDVKM. CDR3 sequence (DNA): TGTGCCAGCAGTCCCAATCCCCGGGTGTCGGGTGGTAATGAGCAGTTCTTC. Translated, it gives CASSPNPRVSGGNEQFF.

Many counts were recorded for this clonotype. The chain joins TRBV12-3 or TRBV12-4 to TRBJ1-1; perhaps TRBD1 as D (6 bases). The CDR3 loop spans 14 amino acids. Deletions cut 7 bases from V and 7 bases from J, with 19 bases between. The CDR3 DNA is TGTGCCAGCACCAACAGGGTAGGAATTGGTGAAGCTTTCTTT. It codes for CASTNRVGIGEAFF.

This clonotype was counted ten times or more. V is TRBV9 and J is TRBJ2-1; D is uncertain. This CDR3 spans 18 amino acids. The V end lost 0 bases, the J end lost 7 bases, and 23 bases lay between the germline ends. The germline V gene encodes CDR1 SGDLS and CDR2 YYNGEE. The DNA of the CDR3 is TGTGCCAGCAGCGTAGCTACTTCCGGCCGGGTCGTAGGGAATGAGCAGTTCTTC. Residues: CASSVATSGRVVGNEQFF.

This clonotype has only a few counts. The rearrangement links TRBV10-1 to TRBJ2-3, with 8 bases aligning to TRBD2. V lost 1 base and J lost 4; bases outside the gene matches: 7. Germline V gene data show CDR1 as WNHNN and CDR2 as SYGVQD (reference sequence). The CDR3 spans 16 residues. The DNA of the CDR3 is TGCGCCAGCAGTGAGTTTGTAGCGGGAACTGCAGATACGCAGTATTTT. Its protein product is CASSEFVAGTADTQYF.

This clonotype occurred many times. The V gene is TRBV2, the J gene TRBJ2-2; D could derive from TRBD1 or TRBD2 (6 bases each). Trimming pared 8 bases from V and 0 bases from J, leaving 10 bases between. Germline lookup yields CDR1 SNHLY and CDR2 FYNNEI. This CDR3 is built from 14 residues. The CDR3: CASGGQANTGELFF. In DNA form, the CDR3 reads TGTGCCAGCGGGGGGCAGGCGAACACCGGGGAGCTGTTTTTT. Based on the CDR3 plus reference TRBV2 and TRBJ2-2, the full variable domain is EPEVTQTPSHQVTQMGQEVILRCVPISNHLYFYWYRQILGQKVEFLVSFYNNEISEKSEIFDDQFSVERPDGSNFTLKIRSTKLEDSAMYFCASGGQANTGELFFGEGSRLTVL.

This clonotype was picked up a small number of times. This chain joins TRBV4-2 and TRBJ2-1; 11 positions agree with TRBD2. With 4 bases clipped from V and 9 bases from J, the junction kept 11 bases outside the gene matches. The CDR3 consists of 16 residues. Per germline, CDR1 LGHNA and CDR2 YNFKEQ. The CDR3 is CASSRQNSGRAPEQFF. The CDR3 bases are TGTGCCAGCAGCCGCCAAAATAGCGGGAGGGCGCCTGAGCAGTTCTTC.

This clonotype was seen ten or more times. J is TRBJ2-7 and V is TRBV28; D remains ambiguous. V gave up 4 bases and J gave up 5 bases, with 21 bases separating them. Germline V gene data show CDR1 as MDHEN and CDR2 as SYDVKM. This CDR3 has 16 amino acids. The CDR3 DNA reads as TGTGCCAGCAGTTCCCCCGGAACGGGTAGTAGGAACGAGCAGTACTTC. Its protein is CASSSPGTGSRNEQYF.

Only a few counts were recorded for this clonotype. The chain combines TRBV9 with TRBJ2-7; the D gene could be TRBD1 or TRBD2 (5 bases each). Germline assignment: CDR1 SGDLS and CDR2 YYNGEE. The CDR3 is 14 amino acids. V was clipped by 0 bases and J by 3 bases, with 10 bases between them. CDR3 coding DNA: TGTGCCAGCAGCGTAGGAGGGGCGGACTACGAGCAGTACTTC. Protein product: CASSVGGADYEQYF.

In this sample, this clonotype turned up many times. The gene calls are TRBV24-1 and TRBJ1-1; D gene ambiguous. Germline-derived CDR1 and CDR2 are KGHDR and SFDVKD. With 3 bases removed from V and 4 bases from J, the gap between germline ends came to 14 bases. The CDR3 runs 15 residues. CDR3 residues: CATSDTGRAGTEAFF. Here the CDR3 DNA reads TGTGCCACCAGTGATACCGGGAGGGCGGGCACTGAAGCTTTCTTT.

The table lists this clonotype with many counts. This chain joins TRBV7-9 and TRBJ2-1, with TRBD2 identical over 9 bases. The ends lost 2 bases at V and 10 bases at J; junction bases unmatched: 18. The CDR3 consists of 18 residues. Per germline, CDR1 SEHNR and CDR2 FQNEAQ (reference sequence). The DNA of the CDR3 is TGTGCCAGCAGCTTAAGCGCCGGGACGTCCCTAGCGGGACACGAGCAGTTCTTC. It codes for CASSLSAGTSLAGHEQFF.

The table lists this clonotype with many counts. This chain uses TRBV20-1 with TRBJ2-7; 9 nucleotides agree with TRBD1. This CDR3 comprises 15 residues. CDR1 is DFQATT and CDR2 is SNEGSKA in the germline V gene (reference sequence). Trimming removed 6 bases from V and 5 bases from J; junction bases left unmatched: 14. The CDR3 loop is CSAEQTGGAFDEQYF. The CDR3 DNA reads as TGCAGTGCAGAACAAACAGGGGGCGCTTTCGACGAGCAGTACTTC.

This clonotype has only a few counts. The rearrangement joins TRBV19 to TRBJ1-5; possibly TRBD1 for D (6 bases). The CDR3 runs 15 residues. The germline V gene encodes CDR1 LNHDA and CDR2 SQIVND (reference sequence). Trimming removed 2 bases at V and 1 base at J, with 9 bases between. CDR3: CASSIYRASNQPQHF. The CDR3 coding sequence is TGTGCCAGTAGTATATACAGGGCGAGCAATCAGCCCCAGCATTTT.

In its sample, this clonotype was seen many times. This chain uses TRBV5-1 with TRBJ2-7; unclear D gene. Trimming cost V 4 bases and J 6 bases, with 17 bases left between them. Germline CDR1 reads SGHRS; CDR2 reads YFSETQ. This CDR3 is built from 14 residues. This CDR3 reads CASSPGGVSVEQYF. CDR3 DNA sequence: TGCGCCAGCAGCCCTGGTGGTGTTTCAGTCGAGCAGTACTTC.

This sequence joins TRBV14 and TRBJ2-2, with 7 bases identical to TRBD2. V was pared by 4 bases and J by 1 base, with 9 bases of the junction left unmatched. This CDR3 region has 17 residues. Germline loops: CDR1 SGHDN, CDR2 FVKESK. The CDR3 bases are TGTGCCAGCAGCCCGCTTGGTAGCGGGCTGAACACCGGGGAGCTGTTTTTT. It codes for CASSPLGSGLNTGELFF.

This clonotype was seen many times. This chain joins TRBV28 and TRBJ2-7; D is perhaps TRBD2 (5 bases). Looked up from germline, CDR1 is MDHEN and CDR2 is SYDVKM. Trimming removed 3 bases from V and 5 bases from J, with 17 bases in between. The length of the CDR3 is 15 residues. Here the CDR3 DNA reads TGTGCCAGCAGTTTCACGAAAAGGAGAGGGCACGAGCAGTACTTC. It is translated as CASSFTKRRGHEQYF. The variable domain in full, completed from reference TRBV28 and TRBJ2-7, reads DVKVTQSSRYLVKRTGEKVFLECVQDMDHENMFWYRQDPGLGLRLIYFSYDVKMKEKGDIPEGYSVSREKKERFSLILESASTNQTSMYLCASSFTKRRGHEQYFGPGTRLTVT.

Many counts were recorded for this clonotype. The chain employs TRBV9 and TRBJ2-1; D is undetermined. The CDR3 is made up of 12 amino acids. V lost 5 bases and J lost 8, with 11 bases in between. Per germline, CDR1 SGDLS and CDR2 YYNGEE. The DNA of the CDR3 is TGTGCCAGCAGTTTGCGTGGCGATGAGCAGTTCTTC. This encodes CASSLRGDEQFF.

The chain has TRBV10-3 and TRBJ2-3; 16 bases are shared with TRBD2. V dropped 3 bases and J dropped 4; count of bases not matched to a gene: 7. The CDR3 is made up of 18 amino acids. The germline V gene encodes CDR1 ENHRY and CDR2 SYGVKD. The CDR3 sequence is CAISDPGTSGRAPDTQYF. For the CDR3, the DNA is TGTGCCATCAGTGATCCCGGGACTAGCGGGAGGGCCCCAGATACGCAGTATTTT.

This clonotype turned up a few times. V usage is TRBV19 and J usage is TRBJ1-5; TRBD1 matches at 7 bases. Germline V gene data show CDR1 as LNHDA and CDR2 as SQIVND (reference sequence). Losses at the gene ends were 7 bases for V and 4 bases for J; bases not matched to a gene: 10. The CDR3 has 15 residues. The CDR3 is CASTRWVTGNQPQHF. CDR3 nucleotides: TGTGCCAGTACCCGCTGGGTGACAGGGAATCAGCCCCAGCATTTT. The full variable domain, its missing parts supplied by reference TRBV19 and TRBJ1-5, is DGGITQSPKYLFRKEGQNVTLSCEQNLNHDAMYWYRQDPGQGLRLIYYSQIVNDFQKGDIAEGYSVSREKKESFPLTVTSAQKNPTAFYLCASTRWVTGNQPQHFGDGTRLSIL.

The rearrangement links TRBV7-6 to TRBJ2-5, with 13 bases lining up with TRBD2. This CDR3 is 16 amino acids long. V was pared by 1 base and J by 7 bases, with 6 bases of the junction left unmatched. CDR1 SGHVS and CDR2 FNYEAQ come from the germline V gene. The chain's CDR3 is CASSLGTSGGRGTQYF. The CDR3 bases are TGTGCCAGCAGCTTAGGGACTAGCGGGGGCCGGGGGACCCAGTACTTC.

This clonotype was counted at least ten times. The chain has TRBV2 and TRBJ2-2; D unclear. V lost 1 base and J lost 1, with 4 bases in between. The CDR3 totals 14 residues. Germline CDR1 and CDR2: SNHLY and FYNNEI. CDR3 sequence: CASSEGRNTGELFF. The CDR3 DNA reads as TGTGCCAGCAGTGAAGGCCGGAACACCGGGGAGCTGTTTTTT.

This clonotype has ten or more counts. The V and J genes are TRBV18 and TRBJ1-5, with D maybe TRBD1 (5 bases). The ends were cut back, 0 bases at V and 0 bases at J, with 12 bases in the middle. CDR1 is KGHSH and CDR2 is LQKENI in the germline V gene. This CDR3 is built from 17 residues. The CDR3, as DNA: TGTGCCAGCTCACCACCGGAGGGGATTGCTAGCAATCAGCCCCAGCATTTT. Residues: CASSPPEGIASNQPQHF.

This clonotype has a count of ten or more. The chain links TRBV12-5 to TRBJ2-3, with unresolved D. From germline, CDR1 is LGHNT and CDR2 FRNRAP. The V end lost 2 bases, the J end lost 2 bases, and 8 bases lay between the germline ends. The CDR3 spans 14 residues. In DNA, the CDR3 is TGTGCTAGTGGTTTGTCCCTAAACACAGATACGCAGTATTTT. Amino acid sequence: CASGLSLNTDTQYF.

The rearrangement links TRBV2 to TRBJ2-2; 11 nucleotides match TRBD2. The CDR3 is 15 amino acids. V lost 6 bases to trimming and J lost 7 bases; unmatched junction nucleotides: 7. Germline V gene lookup returns CDR1 SNHLY and CDR2 FYNNEI. The DNA for the CDR3 is TGTGCCAGCAGCCGCGGGACTAGCGGCAACGGGGAGCTGTTTTTT. Translation gives CASSRGTSGNGELFF.

This clonotype was recorded many times. This chain joins TRBV6-5 and TRBJ2-7; D not resolved. Trimming cost V 3 bases and J 2 bases, with 2 bases left between them. CDR1 is MNHEY, CDR2 SVGAGI, per germline. This CDR3 has 11 residues. The DNA of the CDR3 is TGTGCCAGCAGTTATGCCTACGAGCAGTACTTC. This encodes CASSYAYEQYF.

Many counts were recorded for this clonotype. The chain has TRBV12-3 or TRBV12-4 and TRBJ1-2; no definite D call. The length of the CDR3 is 12 residues. The V gene lost 5 bases and the J gene lost 6 bases, with 10 bases spanning the gap. The CDR3 loop reads CASSHGTDGYTF. The CDR3 DNA reads TGTGCCAGCAGTCACGGAACGGATGGCTACACCTTC.

The V gene is TRBV11-2, the J gene TRBJ1-4; tentatively, D is TRBD1 (6 bases). V was shortened by 5 bases and J by 10 bases, with 17 bases between the two germline ends. The germline V gene encodes CDR1 SGHAT and CDR2 FQNNGV. This CDR3 has 14 residues. CDR3: CASSRVGIQGKLFF. The CDR3, as DNA: TGTGCCAGCAGCCGAGTGGGAATACAGGGAAAACTGTTTTTT.

This clonotype occurred many times. This rearrangement joins TRBV7-9 to TRBJ2-1; 9 nucleotides agree with TRBD2. The germline V gene encodes CDR1 SEHNR and CDR2 FQNEAQ (reference sequence). With 1 base clipped from V and 4 bases from J, the junction kept 5 bases outside the gene matches. This CDR3 spans 16 amino acids. The CDR3 coding sequence is TGTGCCAGCAGCTTAGAGGCGGGAGGGCTATACAATGAGCAGTTCTTC. Translation gives CASSLEAGGLYNEQFF. Filled out from reference TRBV7-9 and TRBJ2-1, the complete variable domain reads DTGVSQNPRHKITKRGQNVTFRCDPISEHNRLYWYRQTLGQGPEFLTYFQNEAQLEKSRLLSDRFSAERPKGSFSTLEIQRTEQGDSAMYLCASSLEAGGLYNEQFFGPGTRLTVL.

This clonotype was seen a handful of times. V usage is TRBV27 and J usage is TRBJ2-7; TRBD2 agrees at 8 bases. This CDR3 has 15 residues. Germline CDR1 is MNHEY and CDR2 is SMNVEV (reference sequence). Germline trimming cut 3 bases from V and 4 bases from J; bases unmatched to any gene: 8. The CDR3 bases are TGTGCCAGCAGTTTCAGTAGCGGGGATACATACGAGCAGTACTTC. Translation gives CASSFSSGDTYEQYF.

At least ten counts were recorded for this clonotype. The rearrangement joins TRBV7-2 to TRBJ1-1; 7 nucleotides align to TRBD1. The CDR3 covers 14 residues. Germline CDR1 SGHTA, CDR2 FQGNSA. Trimming removed 4 bases from V and 0 bases from J; junction bases left unmatched: 2. The CDR3 DNA reads TGTGCCAGCAGCTGGGGACAGATGAACACTGAAGCTTTCTTT. It encodes CASSWGQMNTEAFF.

This clonotype has more than one count but fewer than ten. The chain recombines TRBV10-3 with TRBJ1-1, with D possibly being TRBD1 (6 bases). This CDR3 spans 14 amino acids. Germline V gene lookup returns CDR1 ENHRY and CDR2 SYGVKD. The germline V and J ends were trimmed by 3 bases and 5 bases, with 13 bases remaining between them. The CDR3 DNA reads as TGTGCCATCAGTGAAACAACAGGGCGGACTGAAGCTTTCTTT. Protein sequence: CAISETTGRTEAFF.

This chain uses TRBV5-1 with TRBJ1-2, with 10 bases matching TRBD1. Germline-derived CDR1 and CDR2 are SGHRS and YFSETQ. The CDR3 covers 16 residues. V lost 3 bases to trimming and J lost 3 bases; unmatched junction nucleotides: 8. CDR3 nucleotides: TGCGCCAGCAGCTCGGGGACAGGGGCGTCGGACTATGGCTACACCTTC. This gives the protein CASSSGTGASDYGYTF.